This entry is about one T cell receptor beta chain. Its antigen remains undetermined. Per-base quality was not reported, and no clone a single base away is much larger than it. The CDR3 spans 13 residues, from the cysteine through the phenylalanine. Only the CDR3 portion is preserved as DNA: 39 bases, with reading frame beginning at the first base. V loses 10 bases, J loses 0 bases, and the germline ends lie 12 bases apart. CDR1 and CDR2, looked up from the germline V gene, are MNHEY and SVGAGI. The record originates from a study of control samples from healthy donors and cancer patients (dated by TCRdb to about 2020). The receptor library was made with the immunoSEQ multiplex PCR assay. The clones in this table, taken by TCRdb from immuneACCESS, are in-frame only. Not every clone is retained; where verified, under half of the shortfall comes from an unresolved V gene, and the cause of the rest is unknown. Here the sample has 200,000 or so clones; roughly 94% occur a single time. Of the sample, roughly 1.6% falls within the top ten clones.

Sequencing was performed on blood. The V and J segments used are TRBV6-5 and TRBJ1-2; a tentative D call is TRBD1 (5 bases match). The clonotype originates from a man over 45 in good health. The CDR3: CATTPGANYGYTF. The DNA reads TGTGCCACCACCCCGGGGGCTAACTATGGCTACACCTTC.